The sequence of this T cell receptor beta chain was determined in a study of glioma-infiltrating T cells. The CDR3 runs to 10 residues. The germline CDR1 and CDR2 sequences are SQVTM and ANQGSEA. The iRepertoire nested amplicon-rescue multiplex PCR amplified TCR alpha and beta CDR3s from RNA. Via MiXCR, TCRdb re-called the multiplex PCR reads, giving one row per CDR3 protein. The profile shows approximately 120,000 distinct CDR3 sequences, about 25% of them singletons. This clonotype turned up a few times. A much larger clone is a single base away; this may be a read error. The clonotype was recovered from a human donor with low-grade glioma or glioblastoma, undergoing nonglioma brain surgery, or in good health (not recorded which). Sequencing was performed on glioma tissue, nonneoplastic brain tissue, or PBMCs (not recorded which). V is TRBV29-1 and J is TRBJ1-1; possible D gene TRBD1, 6 bases. This CDR3 reads CGGQSTEAFF. CDR3 DNA sequence: TGTGGGGGCCAGAGCACTGAAGCTTTCTTT. Full variable domain (rest looked up from reference TRBV29-1 and TRBJ1-1): SAVISQKPSRDICQRGTSLTIQCQVDSQVTMMFWYRQQPGQSLTLIATANQGSEATYESGFVIDKFPISRPNLTFSTLTVSNMSPEDSSIYLCGGQSTEAFFGQGTRLTVV.